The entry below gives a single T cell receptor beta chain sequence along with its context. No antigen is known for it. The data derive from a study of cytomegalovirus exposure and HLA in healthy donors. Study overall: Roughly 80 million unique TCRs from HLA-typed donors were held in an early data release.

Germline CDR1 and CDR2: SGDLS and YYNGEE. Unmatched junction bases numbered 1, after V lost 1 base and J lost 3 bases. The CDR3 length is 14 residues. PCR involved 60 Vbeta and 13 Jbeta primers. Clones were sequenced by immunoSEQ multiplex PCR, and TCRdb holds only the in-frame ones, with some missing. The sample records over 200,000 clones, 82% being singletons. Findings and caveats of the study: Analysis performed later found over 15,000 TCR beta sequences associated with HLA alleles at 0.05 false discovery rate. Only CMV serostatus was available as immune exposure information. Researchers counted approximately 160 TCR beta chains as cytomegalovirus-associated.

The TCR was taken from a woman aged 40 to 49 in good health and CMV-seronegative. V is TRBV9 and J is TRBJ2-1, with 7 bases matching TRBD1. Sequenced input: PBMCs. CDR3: CASSVRGLYNEQFF. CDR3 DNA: TGTGCCAGCAGCGTAAGGGGGCTCTACAATGAGCAGTTCTTC.